This is a list of T cell receptor beta chains from one sample in a study of T-cell reconstitution after alpha-beta-depleted transplantation in children. TCRdb itself ran the PCR reads through MiXCR, one entry per CDR3 protein. The sample yields 450,000 to 700,000 distinct CDR3 sequences, over 25% seen once. The sequencing here drew on PBMCs, taken before TCRalphabeta/CD19-depleted stem cell transplant. These TCRs come from a boy under two years old with Wiskott-Aldrich syndrome, due to receive a stem cell transplant. The CDR3 runs from the conserved cysteine through the conserved F or W.

v_gene: TRBV20-1; j_gene: TRBJ2-3; CDR3aa: CSAGAGAQRGTDTQYF
v_gene: TRBV5-5; j_gene: TRBJ2-7; CDR3aa: CASSLGRERFSYEQYF
v_gene: TRBV15; j_gene: TRBJ2-3; CDR3aa: CATSRDGTSSDTQYF
v_gene: TRBV28; j_gene: TRBJ1-2; CDR3aa: CASSLSKGTGSYGYTF
v_gene: TRBV20-1; j_gene: TRBJ1-2; CDR3aa: CSVLGGGYGYTF
v_gene: TRBV29-1; j_gene: TRBJ1-1; CDR3aa: CSARYGNTEAFF
v_gene: TRBV6-1; j_gene: TRBJ2-7; CDR3aa: CASSAVTGTSGPYEQYF
v_gene: TRBV29-1; j_gene: TRBJ2-1; CDR3aa: CSVRRGNEQFF
v_gene: TRBV15; j_gene: TRBJ2-5; CDR3aa: CATSRGLAGDPRETQYF
v_gene: TRBV5-6; j_gene: TRBJ2-4; CDR3aa: CASSGPLAGGPNIQYF
v_gene: TRBV19; j_gene: TRBJ1-1; CDR3aa: CASSLTEINTEAFF
v_gene: TRBV5-1; j_gene: TRBJ2-3; CDR3aa: CASSLAVAGPLDTQYF
v_gene: TRBV5-1; j_gene: TRBJ2-7; CDR3aa: CASSPASGVNEQYF
v_gene: TRBV29-1; j_gene: TRBJ2-5; CDR3aa: CSVRDRIETQYF
v_gene: TRBV3-1; j_gene: TRBJ1-3; CDR3aa: CASSQSPGRVYGNTIYF
v_gene: TRBV12-3/TRBV12-4; j_gene: TRBJ1-5; CDR3aa: CASSPGAFSNQPQHF